These T cell receptor beta chains were read from a single sample in a study of Ad26.COV2.S vaccination and SARS-CoV-2 variants. Using immunoSEQ multiplex PCR, the repertoire was profiled, and TCRdb retains in-frame clones only, with some absent. The table includes about 350,000 clones, roughly 85% detected once. The material sequenced was peripheral blood, taken in a trial of Ad26.COV2.S vaccine versus placebo. The receptors originated from a person between 18 and 65 years old who received the Ad26.COV2.S COVID-19 vaccine or a placebo. CDR3s include the opening cysteine and the closing phenylalanine or tryptophan. The order of the fields is CDR3 DNA, CDR3 protein, D gene, V gene, clone size, J gene. D genes are given only for firm matches. Expanded clones get a size class; other rows say once, few or many, or leave the size out.

TGCGCCAGCACCGCTAATGTACCGGGACTCACCTCTGGGGCCAACGTCCTGACTTTC CASTANVPGLTSGANVLTF - TRBV4-3 once TRBJ2-6
TGTGCCAGCAGCCAAAGAAGGGGAGCTAATGAAAAACTGTTTTTT CASSQRRGANEKLFF - TRBV27 - TRBJ1-4
TGTGCCAGCAGTTTACGTGCGGGTGGCGGCAATCAGCCCCAGCATTTT CASSLRAGGGNQPQHF - TRBV28 - TRBJ1-5
TGTGCCAGCAGTTACGTGGGGACAGGGCGGTACGAGCAGTACTTC CASSYVGTGRYEQYF TRBD1 TRBV6-5 few TRBJ2-7
TGTGCCAGCAGTTGGTCGGGTGATAGAGATACGCAGTATTTT CASSWSGDRDTQYF - TRBV25-1 - TRBJ2-3
TGCGCCAGCAGCTTGCGAGCGGGAGGAGAGACCCAGTACTTC CASSLRAGGETQYF TRBD2 TRBV5-1 - TRBJ2-5
TGTGCCAGCAGCTATGGACTAGCGGAGAGTGAGCAGTTCTTC CASSYGLAESEQFF TRBD2 TRBV7-2 - TRBJ2-1
TGTGCCTGGAGAGGCCCAGACAGGGGGAGAACCGGGGAGCTGTTTTTT CAWRGPDRGRTGELFF TRBD1 TRBV30 - TRBJ2-2
TGTGCCAGCAGTTCCGCCCGACTAGCGCGAACCTACAATGAGCAGTTCTTC CASSSARLARTYNEQFF TRBD2 TRBV27 - TRBJ2-1
TGTGCCACCCGGAACATTCAGGGGAAAGAAACCCAAGAGACCCAGTACTTC CATRNIQGKETQETQYF - TRBV24-1 - TRBJ2-5
TGCAGTGCTAGCGCTCGGTATGGCTACACCTTC CSASARYGYTF - TRBV20-1 - TRBJ1-2
TGTGCCACCAACGCAGGACAGGGTGTGGAAGAGACCCAGTACTTC CATNAGQGVEETQYF TRBD1 TRBV10-3 - TRBJ2-5
TGTGCCAGCAGCGCCCCGGGGGGCACAGATACGCAGTATTTT CASSAPGGTDTQYF - TRBV9 - TRBJ2-3
TGCAGTGCTAGTAGGGCGCAAACTAATGAAAAACTGTTTTTT CSASRAQTNEKLFF - TRBV20-1 - TRBJ1-4
TGTGCCAGCAGCCCCCTTCGTACGGATACGCAGTATTTT CASSPLRTDTQYF - TRBV13 - TRBJ2-3
TGCGCCAGCAGTCCCCTGGGGGGGGGCACCGGGGAGCTGTTTTTT CASSPLGGGTGELFF TRBD2 TRBV10-1 - TRBJ2-2
TGTGCCAGCAGTTACAACAGCCCGAGGAACACAGATACGCAGTATTTT CASSYNSPRNTDTQYF - TRBV11-2 - TRBJ2-3
TGTGCCAGCAGTGAAGCAGCACGCTCTCTTGAAGCTTTCTTT CASSEAARSLEAFF - TRBV6-1 once TRBJ1-1
TGCGCCAGCTTCTGGGTTCCAGATACGCAGTATTTT CASFWVPDTQYF - TRBV23-1 - TRBJ2-3
TGCGCCAGCAGTCAGACCCATAGCGGAGGGGGCCACGAGCAGTACTTC CASSQTHSGGGHEQYF - TRBV23-1 - TRBJ2-7
TGTGCCAGCAGCCAACTCAGGGATACCGGGGAGCTGTTTTTT CASSQLRDTGELFF - TRBV3-1/TRBV3-2 - TRBJ2-2
TGTGCCAGCAGTTTATTGCCAGATACGCAGTATTTT CASSLLPDTQYF - TRBV12-3/TRBV12-4 - TRBJ2-3
TGTGCCAGCAGTTTATCGCCCCGTGCCGAGCAGTACTTC CASSLSPRAEQYF - TRBV27 few TRBJ2-7
TGTGCCAGCAGCTACCCTGGATACGAGCAGTACTTC CASSYPGYEQYF - TRBV6-5 - TRBJ2-7
TGTGCCAGCAGCGTAGACAGGGCTAATGAAAAACTGTTTTTT CASSVDRANEKLFF - TRBV9 - TRBJ1-4
TGCGCCAGCAGCCAAGGACAGGGTCTAACCTATGGCTACACCTTC CASSQGQGLTYGYTF TRBD1 TRBV4-1 - TRBJ1-2